This T cell receptor (beta chain) was captured in a study of T cell responses to AZD1222 COVID-19 vaccine (dated by TCRdb to the early 2020s). Regarding the complete study: TCR sequencing was performed for 233 trial participants, of whom about 210 were given two doses of AZD1222 and some 25 were given two doses of MenACWY control vaccine. Trial participants were enrolled into age subgroups of 18-55, 56-69 and 70-plus years, which contained approximately 150, 28 and 58 TCR-sequenced participants, respectively.

The CDR3 regions of human TCRbeta chains were analyzed by immunosequencing. Turning to the authors' computational methods: TCRs in the repertoires were compared against a reference library of SARS-CoV-2-specific TCRs that had been generated with the MIRA antigen-specificity platform. Breadth was defined as the fraction of unique TCRs that were SARS-CoV-2-associated. Depth was defined as the fraction of total T cells that were SARS-CoV-2-associated. Using the MIRA data, every spike-specific TCR was mapped to the spike region that the TCR reacted to and assigned to either a CD4 or a CD8 class. Log10-transformed breadth and depth values were compared by one-way ANOVA with Sidak's multiple comparisons tests. TCRdb's version of the immuneACCESS table is confined to in-frame rearrangements and falls short of the full clone set. An unresolved V gene accounts for under half of the shortfall where checked; the remainder is of unknown origin. Clone size and V and J calls were adopted from that table, with D and trimming inferred from the DNA. The sample includes some 110,000 clones, with just over 85% observed a single time. The ten largest clones represent 15% to 20% of the sample.

Results the study describes overall, beyond this receptor: Spike-specific TCR breadth and depth rose significantly after two AZD1222 doses compared with day 0 and with MenACWY recipients. Only 5 to 7 AZD1222 recipients were SARS-CoV-2 seropositive at baseline, limiting conclusions about previously exposed vaccinees. Participants were mostly white British and included more females than males, and it was suggested by the authors that clonal diversity may have been underestimated. Epitopes outside the regions mutated in the B.1.351 and B.1.1.7 variants were reportedly recognized by nearly half of the unique spike-specific TCRs. No day 14 peak-response samples were available, so repertoires were characterized only after the peak T cell response. In the small 56-69-year group, the increase in depth fell short of significance, most likely because of low power. CD4 TCRs associated with the vaccine covered the entire spike protein, and the dominant responses were in regions 160-218 and 743-854.

CDR1 and CDR2, looked up from the germline V gene, are MNHEY and SVGAGI. V loses 7 bases at its end and J loses 7 bases; junction bases beyond the gene matches: 9. The CDR3 sequence holds 13 residues, the cysteine and phenylalanine included. CDR3 DNA is the only sequence kept; it has 39 bases, read in frame from the first base. As concerns this clone: Its recognized antigen is unknown. Base-call qualities are not available, and no considerably larger clone is one nucleotide away.

The label giving this sample's time point can be read as: about 28 days (+/-7) after the second vaccine dose. AZD1222 recipients with second doses at about 4 weeks or about 12 weeks were pooled, because spike-specific TCR depth and breadth did not differ between schedules. The vaccinee samples were drawn from two UK trials, COV001 and COV002, one of which was a single-blind randomized controlled phase 2/3 trial testing AZD1222 (ChAdOx1 nCoV-19) in healthy adults. Trial participant PBMC samples were collected at day 0 and day 28 after the second dose for TCRbeta chain sequencing. Source: peripheral blood, taken 28 days after the second AZD1222 dose. The chain uses TRBV6-5 and TRBJ1-1; TRBD1 agrees with 7 junctional bases. This TCR was sampled from an adult who received the AZD1222 COVID-19 vaccine. In nucleotides, the sequence is TGTGCCAGCAACTACCAGGGGGGATTTGAAGCTTTCTTT. Translated, this gives CASNYQGGFEAFF.